This T cell receptor beta chain was recovered during a study of cytotoxic CD8 clonotypes in ibrutinib-treated CLL (dated by TCRdb to about 2021). Context from the whole study: The cohort was composed of around twelve relapsed/refractory and around 14 treatment-naive patients; IGHV unmutated status was identified in under 18 patients. Responses were partial in some 24 patients and complete in 2; after median roughly 69 months follow-up, about 14 stayed in remission and approximately 12 progressed. Samples at response were collected after a median of 12 months of treatment, with a range of about 6 to 36 months. On average, each sample yielded about 250,000 productive templates and tens of thousands of productive rearrangements. Of the 70 to 90 people in the trial, approximately 28 had longitudinal samples available. Cryopreserved peripheral blood mononuclear cells were collected at three points: before therapy, at response, and at either sustained remission or disease progression. Patients were still on ibrutinib when every remission and progressive disease sample was collected.

The intended sense of this specimen's time point label: progressive disease on ibrutinib. For TCR beta library preparation, about 2.2 micrograms of genomic DNA was extracted from cryopreserved PBMCs. Longitudinal blood samples from CLL patients on ibrutinib monotherapy were analyzed using high-throughput TCR beta sequencing. The patients took part in an open-label, single-center phase 2 trial of ibrutinib monotherapy. Beyond this particular receptor, the publication reports: Public clonotypes were rare and either shrank or stayed stable during treatment, and the rise in clonality at ibrutinib response reflected expansion of private clonotypes. Clonality increased at ibrutinib response, stayed stable in sustained remission, and fell back toward baseline at progression. Baseline clonality was found to be higher than that of age-matched healthy donors and was strongly correlated with circulating CD8+ T-cell counts. Sampling times were not matched between sustained-remission and progressing patients, and lymph node repertoires were not studied.

This clone was detected only a few times. Its antigen is not yet known. No much larger clonotype is one base removed from it; base qualities were not supplied. Each clonotype received, on average, around 10x coverage in deep resolution sequencing performed on a MiSeq, where the target depth lay between 1 in 1 million and 1 in 200,000 T cells. The immunoSEQ hsTCRB Kit was used to generate the TCR beta libraries. The paper's processing steps were these. ImmunoSEQ Data Assistant and ImmunoSEQ Analyzer were used for data analysis, and V, D and J genes were assigned according to IMGT definitions. Clonality was computed as one minus normalized Shannon entropy of productive rearrangement frequencies, ranging from 0 to 1. Only overrepresented clonotypes making up at least 0.05% of the repertoire of each patient were included in the public clonotype analysis. Fewer than 15 repertoires from age-matched healthy donors, obtained from immuneACCESS, served as clonality controls. The clones in this table, taken by TCRdb from immuneACCESS, are in-frame only. Not every clone is retained; where verified, under half of the shortfall comes from an unresolved V gene, and the cause of the rest is unknown. The DNA was the basis for D and trimming; V, J and clone size are from that table. In this sample the table shows about 270,000 clones, more than 70% of which occur a single time. The ten most abundant clones make up around 5.1% of the sample.

V is pared back by 7 bases and J by 0 bases, with 12 bases lying between the germline termini. The CDR3 has 14 amino acids, counting the end cysteine and phenylalanine. The sequence is cut down to CDR3 DNA, 42 bases in frame from base 1. Reading the germline V gene (reference sequence) gives CDR1 MNHEY and CDR2 SMNVEV. The V and J genes are TRBV27 and TRBJ1-2, with the D gene uncertain. This TCR derives from a human donor with chronic lymphocytic leukemia. The sequences come from PBMCs, collected at disease progression, from a patient treated with ibrutinib. The CDR3 in this case is CASKLSTANYGYTF. In nucleotide form, the sequence is TGTGCCAGCAAACTATCTACAGCTAACTATGGCTACACCTTC.